This T cell receptor (beta chain) was sequenced for a study of blood T cell repertoires in COVID-19 (dated by TCRdb to the early 2020s). Background on the whole study: Collaborator samples came from the United States, Italy and Spain and covered acute and convalescent phases of COVID-19. The prospective study material was composed of cDNA or gDNA derived from T cells, B-cell-depleted T cells, or PBMCs. Deeply sampled blood TCRbeta repertoires from subjects exposed to, actively infected with, or recovered from COVID-19 were included in the dataset. The repertoires were made available in a free public database intended to serve as a resource for research on the immune response to SARS-CoV-2. Samples came from the ongoing ImmuneRACE study (first 160 participants) plus 1,254 subjects from 6 global collaborators. Sample metadata almost always included a de-identified subject ID, COVID-19 status, age in years and sex. HLA class I and class II types, where available, came from metadata supplied by the sample provider rather than from assay-based typing.

At the junction V is shortened by 3 bases and J by 0 bases; bases outside the gene matches: 5. From the cysteine through the phenylalanine, the CDR3 covers 15 amino acids. The DNA shown is the 45-base CDR3, in frame from base 1. The germline V gene specifies SQVTM as CDR1 and ANQGSEA as CDR2. The immunoSEQ Assay, a bias-controlled multiplex PCR, was used to amplify TCRbeta CDR3 regions from genomic DNA. The authors' analysis ran thus. The number of nucleated cells in each sample was estimated by amplification of reference gene primers within the assay. Sequence reads were collapsed and filtered to measure the absolute abundance of every unique TCRbeta CDR3 rearrangement. For each sample, productive Simpson clonality was calculated as the square root of Simpson's diversity index over productive rearrangements. In its TCRdb copy, this immuneACCESS table keeps in-frame sequences only and misses some clones. Where compared with another copy, unresolved V genes explain less than half of these, and the others have no known cause. That table supplies the V and J calls and clone size; D and trimming were determined from the DNA. The sample table contains 340,000 or so clones; only one count was recorded for around 88% of them. In total, the top ten clones hold about 2.7% of the sample.

The collaborating institutions used their own protocols to collect whole blood in K2EDTA tubes. For TCRbeta analysis, collaborators shipped samples in one of three forms: frozen whole blood, isolated PBMCs, or DNA extracted from either of those sample types. Points on this clone: No cognate antigen has been identified for it. Per-base quality was not reported, and no clone a single base away is much larger than it.

What the research found in general, with its limitations: Clinical and demographic metadata were provided uncurated, with the amount varying by source and participant.

Input material: peripheral blood. The TCR was taken from a man aged 30 to 45 with active or convalescent COVID-19. The chain is assembled from TRBV29-1 and TRBJ2-1; the central 7 bases match TRBD2. Here the CDR3 is given as CSVDLAASSYNEQFF. The sequenced DNA is TGCAGCGTTGACCTAGCGGCTAGCTCCTACAATGAGCAGTTCTTC.